The T cell receptor beta chain described here comes from a study of blood T cells in healthy people across ages. Next came a second PCR, run for roughly 6 to 11 cycles, which used a sample-barcoded 5' primer along with a J-beta primer mix. Each cDNA molecule was tagged by a template-switch adaptor with 12 random nucleotides. One entry per CDR3 protein, called by TCRdb with MiXCR from the 5' RACE reads. The sample has 650,000 to 950,000 distinct CDR3 sequences; around 45% are singletons. The sample consisted of blood. The clonotype comes from a man between 60 and 75 years old in good health.

This CDR3 is CASSYEVGLRYNEQFF. The CDR3 nucleotides are TGTGCCAGCAGTTACGAGGTGGGGTTAAGGTACAATGAGCAGTTCTTC. The chain couples TRBV6-5 to TRBJ2-1; D remains unclear. This CDR3 contains 16 residues. Trimming cost V 2 bases and J 4 bases, with 15 bases left between them. Germline CDR1 and CDR2: MNHEY and SVGAGI.